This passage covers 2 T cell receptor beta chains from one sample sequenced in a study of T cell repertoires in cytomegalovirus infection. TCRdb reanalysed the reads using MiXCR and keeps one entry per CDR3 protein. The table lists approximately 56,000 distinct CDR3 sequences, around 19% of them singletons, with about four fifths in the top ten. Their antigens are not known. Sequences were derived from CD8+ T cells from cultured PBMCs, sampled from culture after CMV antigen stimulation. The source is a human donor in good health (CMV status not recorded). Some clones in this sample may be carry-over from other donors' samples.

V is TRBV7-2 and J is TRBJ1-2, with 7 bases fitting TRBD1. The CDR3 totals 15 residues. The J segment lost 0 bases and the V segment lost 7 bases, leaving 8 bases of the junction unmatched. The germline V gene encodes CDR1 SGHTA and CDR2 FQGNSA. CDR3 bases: TGTGCCAGCAAAATATGGGACAGCCCTAACTATGGCTACACCTTC. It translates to CASKIWDSPNYGYTF.

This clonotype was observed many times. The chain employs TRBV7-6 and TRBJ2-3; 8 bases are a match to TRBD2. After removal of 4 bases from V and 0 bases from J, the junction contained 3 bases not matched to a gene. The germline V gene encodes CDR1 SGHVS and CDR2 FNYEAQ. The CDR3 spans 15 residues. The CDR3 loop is CASSSSGGSTDTQYF. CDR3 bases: TGTGCCAGCAGCTCCAGCGGGGGTAGCACAGATACGCAGTATTTT. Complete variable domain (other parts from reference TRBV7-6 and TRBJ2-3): GAGVSQSPRYKVTKRGQDVALRCDPISGHVSLYWYRQALGQGPEFLTYFNYEAQQDKSGLPNDRFSAERPEGSISTLTIQRTEQRDSAMYRCASSSSGGSTDTQYFGPGTRLTVL.